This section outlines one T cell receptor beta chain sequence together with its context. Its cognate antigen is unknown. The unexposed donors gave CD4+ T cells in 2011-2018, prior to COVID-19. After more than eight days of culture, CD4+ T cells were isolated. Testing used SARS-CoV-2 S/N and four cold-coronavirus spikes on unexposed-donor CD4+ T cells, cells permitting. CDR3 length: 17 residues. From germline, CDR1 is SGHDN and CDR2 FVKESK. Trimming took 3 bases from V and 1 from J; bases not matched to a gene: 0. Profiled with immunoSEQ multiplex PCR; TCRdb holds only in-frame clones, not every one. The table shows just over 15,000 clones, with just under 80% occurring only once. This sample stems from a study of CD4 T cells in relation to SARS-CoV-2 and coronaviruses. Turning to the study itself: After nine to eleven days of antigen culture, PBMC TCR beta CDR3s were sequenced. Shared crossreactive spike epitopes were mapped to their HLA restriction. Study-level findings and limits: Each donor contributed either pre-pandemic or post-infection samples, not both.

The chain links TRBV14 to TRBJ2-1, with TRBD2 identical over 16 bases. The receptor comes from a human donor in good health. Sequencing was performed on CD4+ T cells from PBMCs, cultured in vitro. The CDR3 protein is CASSQGLAGGSYNEQFF. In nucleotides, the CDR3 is TGTGCCAGCAGCCAGGGACTAGCGGGAGGGTCCTACAATGAGCAGTTCTTC. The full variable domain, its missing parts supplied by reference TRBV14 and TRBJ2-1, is EAGVTQFPSHSVIEKGQTVTLRCDPISGHDNLYWYRRVMGKEIKFLLHFVKESKQDESGMPNNRFLAERTGGTYSTLKVQPAELEDSGVYFCASSQGLAGGSYNEQFFGPGTRLTVL.